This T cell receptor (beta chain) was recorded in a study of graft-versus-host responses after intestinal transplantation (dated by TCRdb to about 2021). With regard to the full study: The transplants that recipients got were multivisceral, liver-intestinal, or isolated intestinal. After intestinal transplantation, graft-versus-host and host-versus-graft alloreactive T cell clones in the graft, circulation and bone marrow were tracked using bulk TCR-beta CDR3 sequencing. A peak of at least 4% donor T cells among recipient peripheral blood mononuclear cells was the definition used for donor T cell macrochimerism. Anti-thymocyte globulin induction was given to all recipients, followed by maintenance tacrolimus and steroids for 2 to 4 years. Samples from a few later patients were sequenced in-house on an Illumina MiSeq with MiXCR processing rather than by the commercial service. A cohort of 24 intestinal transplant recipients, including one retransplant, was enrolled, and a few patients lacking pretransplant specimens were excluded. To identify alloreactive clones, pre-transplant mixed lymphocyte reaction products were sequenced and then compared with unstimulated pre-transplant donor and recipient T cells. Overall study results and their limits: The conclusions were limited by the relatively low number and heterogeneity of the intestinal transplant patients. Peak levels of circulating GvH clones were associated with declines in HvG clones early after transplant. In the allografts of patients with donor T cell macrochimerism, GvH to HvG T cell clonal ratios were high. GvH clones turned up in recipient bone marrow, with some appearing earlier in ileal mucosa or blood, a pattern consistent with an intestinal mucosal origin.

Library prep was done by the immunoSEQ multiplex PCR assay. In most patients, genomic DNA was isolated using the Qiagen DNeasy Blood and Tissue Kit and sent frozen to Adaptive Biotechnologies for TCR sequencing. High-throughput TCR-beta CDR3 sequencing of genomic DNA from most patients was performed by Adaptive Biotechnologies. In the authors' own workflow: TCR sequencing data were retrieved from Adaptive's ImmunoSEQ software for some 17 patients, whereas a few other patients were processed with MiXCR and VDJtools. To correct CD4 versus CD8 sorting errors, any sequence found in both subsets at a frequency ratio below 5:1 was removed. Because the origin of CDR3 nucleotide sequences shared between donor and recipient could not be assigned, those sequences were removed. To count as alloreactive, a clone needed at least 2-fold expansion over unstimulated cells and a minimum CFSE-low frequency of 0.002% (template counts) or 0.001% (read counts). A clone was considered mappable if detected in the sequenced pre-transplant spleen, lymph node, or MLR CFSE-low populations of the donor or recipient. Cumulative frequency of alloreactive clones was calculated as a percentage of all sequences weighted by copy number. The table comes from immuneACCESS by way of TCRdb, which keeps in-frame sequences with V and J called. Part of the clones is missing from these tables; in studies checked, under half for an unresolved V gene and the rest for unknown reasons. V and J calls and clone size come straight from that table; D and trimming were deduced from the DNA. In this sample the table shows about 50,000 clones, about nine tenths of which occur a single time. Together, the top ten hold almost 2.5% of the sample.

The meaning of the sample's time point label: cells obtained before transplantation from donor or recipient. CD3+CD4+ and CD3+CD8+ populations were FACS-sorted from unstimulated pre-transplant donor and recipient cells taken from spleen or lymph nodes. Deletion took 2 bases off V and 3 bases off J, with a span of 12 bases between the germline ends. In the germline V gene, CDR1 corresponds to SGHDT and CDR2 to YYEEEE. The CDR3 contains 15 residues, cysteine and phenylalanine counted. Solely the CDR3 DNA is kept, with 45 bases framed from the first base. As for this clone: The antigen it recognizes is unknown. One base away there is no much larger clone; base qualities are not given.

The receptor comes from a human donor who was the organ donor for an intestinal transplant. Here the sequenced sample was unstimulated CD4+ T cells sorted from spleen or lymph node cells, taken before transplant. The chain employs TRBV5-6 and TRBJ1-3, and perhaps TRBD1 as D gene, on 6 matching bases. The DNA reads TGTGCCAGCAGCTTTGGGGGCGCCGGTGGAAACACCATATATTTT. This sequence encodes CASSFGGAGGNTIYF.